A selection of T cell receptor beta chains follows, all from one sample in a study of CD8+CD57+ T cells in acquired aplastic anemia. TCRdb analysed the reads with MiXCR anew, one entry per CDR3 protein. Of about 71,000 distinct CDR3 sequences listed, approximately 50% were seen once; the top ten hold roughly 8.7%. Sequencing was done on a sample of sorted CD4+, CD8+, or CD8+CD57+ T cells (not recorded which) from PBMCs. These receptors were collected from a human donor in good health, serving as a control. Each CDR3 is given with its conserved first and last residue. D genes are given only for firm matches. Clone size is given for some rows only: seen once, a few or many times, or a class if the clone is expanded.

CDR3nt | CDR3aa | v_gene | abundance | d_gene | j_gene
TGCGCCAGCAGCTTGTTAGGGTTACCCGGAAACACCATATATTTT | CASSLLGLPGNTIYF | TRBV5-1 | many | NA | TRBJ1-3
TGCGCCAGCAGCCAAGTCCCAGAGGGGAACACTGAAGCTTTCTTT | CASSQVPEGNTEAFF | TRBV4-1 | many | NA | TRBJ1-1
TGTGCCAGTAGCCCTGTGTCGGGATATGAAAAACTGTTTTTT | CASSPVSGYEKLFF | TRBV19 | NA | NA | TRBJ1-4
TGTGCCCCCCAGCCCGCGCGGGAGCGCTACAATGAGCAGTTCTTC | CAPQPARERYNEQFF | TRBV24-1 | many | TRBD2 | TRBJ2-1
TGTGCCAGCAGCTTAGCCGGGCGCCAGTACTACGAGCAGTACTTC | CASSLAGRQYYEQYF | TRBV7-8 | many | NA | TRBJ2-7
TGCAGCGTTGAAGAGGGGCGACAGGGGGTAAAGACCCAGTACTTC | CSVEEGRQGVKTQYF | TRBV29-1 | NA | TRBD1 | TRBJ2-5
TGTGCCAGCAGTGAAGTCCTAGCGATAATGGGGAATGAGCAGTTCTTC | CASSEVLAIMGNEQFF | TRBV6-1 | many | NA | TRBJ2-1
TGTGCCAGTAGTTACACGGACAGGGGAGGAGGCTACACCTTC | CASSYTDRGGGYTF | TRBV19 | NA | TRBD1 | TRBJ1-2
TGTGCCAGCAGCTTAGGGGGGCAGGGCTACACCTTC | CASSLGGQGYTF | TRBV7-8 | medium-sized | NA | TRBJ1-2
TGTGCCAGCACTGAGCGGGAGGGATTGTCCCTCCACTTT | CASTEREGLSLHF | TRBV6-1 | few | NA | TRBJ1-6
TGTGCTAGCAGCCAGGGGGCTGACAGGGGTCGCGGGCAGTTCTTC | CASSQGADRGRGQFF | TRBV7-7 | NA | TRBD1 | TRBJ2-1
TGTGCCAGCAGTGAGAATCGGAGGCTGGCTTTCTTT | CASSENRRLAFF | TRBV2 | NA | NA | TRBJ1-1
TGTGCCACCAGTGATTTCCGCGGTAGATTCTATGGCTACACCTTC | CATSDFRGRFYGYTF | TRBV24-1 | NA | NA | TRBJ1-2
TGTGCCAGCAGCCAAGAGCTAGGACAGGGTGATTCACCCCTCCACTTT | CASSQELGQGDSPLHF | TRBV4-2 | NA | TRBD1 | TRBJ1-6
TGTGCCACCAGTGACCTAGGCTCCTACGAGCAGTACTTC | CATSDLGSYEQYF | TRBV24-1 | few | NA | TRBJ2-7
TGTGCCAGCAGTGAATTTGGCAGACAAGAGACCCAGTACTTC | CASSEFGRQETQYF | TRBV25-1 | NA | NA | TRBJ2-5
TGTGCCAGCAGCCAATCGACAGAGAACACTGAAGCTTTCTTT | CASSQSTENTEAFF | TRBV6-4 | NA | NA | TRBJ1-1
TGTGCCAGCAGCTTACCGGCCCTCAATGAGCAGTTCTTC | CASSLPALNEQFF | TRBV7-2 | once | NA | TRBJ2-1
TGTGCCAGCAGCCGGGGTTCAAGCAATCAGCCCCAGCATTTT | CASSRGSSNQPQHF | TRBV2 | NA | NA | TRBJ1-5
TGTGCCAGCAGCTGGACAGGGGGGAGCGGTGACGAGCAGTACTTC | CASSWTGGSGDEQYF | TRBV7-9 | many | TRBD1 | TRBJ2-7
TGTGCCAGCAGCCCATCATACAGGGGAGGATACACTGAAGCTTTCTTT | CASSPSYRGGYTEAFF | TRBV13 | many | TRBD1 | TRBJ1-1
TGTGCCAGTAGGATTTCGACAGGGAGCAGCAATCAGCCCCAGCATTTT | CASRISTGSSNQPQHF | TRBV19 | many | TRBD1 | TRBJ1-5
TGTGCCACCAGCAGAGATCTAGGCACTAACACTGAAGCTTTCTTT | CATSRDLGTNTEAFF | TRBV15 | medium-sized | NA | TRBJ1-1
TGTGCCAGCAGTGAAGGGCTCGCTGCCCTCGAGCAGTACTTC | CASSEGLAALEQYF | TRBV2 | NA | NA | TRBJ2-7
TGTGCTACAACAGGTGTAAGCTACGAGCAGTACTTC | CATTGVSYEQYF | TRBV7-9 | medium-sized | NA | TRBJ2-7
TGCGCCAGCAGTGAAAATCGGGACACATGCGAGCAGTACTTC | CASSENRDTCEQYF | TRBV10-1 | NA | NA | TRBJ2-7
TGTGCCACCGACCGGGACAGCCACTACGAGCAGTACTTC | CATDRDSHYEQYF | TRBV10-3 | NA | TRBD1 | TRBJ2-7
TGTGCCAGTAGTACCGGCGGGAGGGCGATCGATGAGCAGTTCTTC | CASSTGGRAIDEQFF | TRBV19 | many | TRBD2 | TRBJ2-1
TGTGCCACCTTACCGTTGGCGGGGTCGGGCAATCAGCCCCAGCATTTT | CATLPLAGSGNQPQHF | TRBV24-1 | NA | NA | TRBJ1-5
TGTGCCAGCAGCTTTGGGAGGCCCAATGAGCAGTTCTTC | CASSFGRPNEQFF | TRBV7-9 | few | NA | TRBJ2-1
TGTGCCATCAGTGAGTCACGGGACAAGTATGGCTACACCTTC | CAISESRDKYGYTF | TRBV10-3 | NA | NA | TRBJ1-2
TGTGCCAGCTCCCGGAAGGCGGGGAGCTCCTACAATGAGCAGTTCTTC | CASSRKAGSSYNEQFF | TRBV18 | NA | NA | TRBJ2-1
TGTGCCATCAGTGAGTTGGCTTCGTACGAGCAGTACTTC | CAISELASYEQYF | TRBV10-3 | NA | NA | TRBJ2-7
TGTGCCAGCAGTGGGGGCAGGGGGCTAAGTCAGCCCCAGCATTTT | CASSGGRGLSQPQHF | TRBV6-1 | NA | TRBD1 | TRBJ1-5
TGTGCCACCAGTGAGTTGTCAGGGGAGAGCTATGGCTACACCTTC | CATSELSGESYGYTF | TRBV24-1 | medium-sized | NA | TRBJ1-2
TGTGCCAGCAGCCCCCGCCCGGGGACAGGGGCCTACGAGCAGTACTTC | CASSPRPGTGAYEQYF | TRBV11-1 | NA | TRBD1 | TRBJ2-7
TGTGCCAGCAGGTTCACAGGGAGCTCCTACGAGCAGTACTTC | CASRFTGSSYEQYF | TRBV6-5 | many | NA | TRBJ2-7
TGCGCCAGCAGCACTGGGACCGAACCCTACGAGCAGTACTTC | CASSTGTEPYEQYF | TRBV5-1 | NA | NA | TRBJ2-7
TGTGCCAGCAGCGGGAGGGCCTCCTACGAGCAGTACTTC | CASSGRASYEQYF | TRBV7-9 | few | TRBD2 | TRBJ2-7
TGTGCCAGCAGCCCCTGGACTAGCGGGGGGCACACAGATACGCAGTATTTT | CASSPWTSGGHTDTQYF | TRBV2 | once | TRBD2 | TRBJ2-3
TGTGCCAGCAGTGAATTTACAGGGCACGGAAATCAGCCCCAGCATTTT | CASSEFTGHGNQPQHF | TRBV6-1 | many | NA | TRBJ1-5
TGTGCCAGCAGCGTACCTGGGACAGGGAGGACGGAAAAACTGTTTTTT | CASSVPGTGRTEKLFF | TRBV11-2 | NA | TRBD1 | TRBJ1-4
TGTGCCAGTAGTATAGTCGGCAGGGGGCATCAGCCCCAGCATTTT | CASSIVGRGHQPQHF | TRBV19 | NA | TRBD1 | TRBJ1-5
TGCAGTGCTAGAGATCCATTTCGACAGGGGCGCTATGGCTACACCTTC | CSARDPFRQGRYGYTF | TRBV20-1 | few | TRBD1 | TRBJ1-2
TGCAGCGTTGGATTTAGCCTGGCGGATACGCAGTATTTT | CSVGFSLADTQYF | TRBV29-1 | NA | NA | TRBJ2-3
TGCGCCAGCAGCTTGGCCGGGGCAGAGACCCAGTACTTC | CASSLAGAETQYF | TRBV5-1 | many | NA | TRBJ2-5
TGCGCCAGCAGCATGGGGACAGGGGGCCCCTATGGCTACACCTTC | CASSMGTGGPYGYTF | TRBV5-1 | NA | TRBD1 | TRBJ1-2
TGCAGCGTTGAAGATCTCATGGCCCCTAGTGGGGGGGCCGTTGAGACCCAGTACTTC | CSVEDLMAPSGGAVETQYF | TRBV29-1 | many | NA | TRBJ2-5